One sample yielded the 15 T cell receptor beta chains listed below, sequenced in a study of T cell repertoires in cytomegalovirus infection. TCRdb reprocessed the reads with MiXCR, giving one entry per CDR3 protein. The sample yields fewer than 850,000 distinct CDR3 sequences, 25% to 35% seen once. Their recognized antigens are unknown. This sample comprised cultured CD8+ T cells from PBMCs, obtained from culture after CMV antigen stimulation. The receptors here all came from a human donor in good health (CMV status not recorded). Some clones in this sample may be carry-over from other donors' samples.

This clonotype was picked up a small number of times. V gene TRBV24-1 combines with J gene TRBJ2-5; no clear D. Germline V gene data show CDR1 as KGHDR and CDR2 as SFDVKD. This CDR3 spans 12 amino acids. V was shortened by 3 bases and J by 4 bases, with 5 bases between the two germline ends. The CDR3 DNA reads TGTGCCACCAGTGATCCGCGAGAGACCCAGTACTTC. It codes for CATSDPRETQYF.

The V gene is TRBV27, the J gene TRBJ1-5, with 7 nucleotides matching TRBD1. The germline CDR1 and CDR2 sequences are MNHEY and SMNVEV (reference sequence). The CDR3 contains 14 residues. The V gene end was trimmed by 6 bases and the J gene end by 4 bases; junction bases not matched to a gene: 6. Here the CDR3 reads CASRQGVGNQPQHF. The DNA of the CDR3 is TGTGCCAGCAGGCAGGGGGTTGGAAATCAGCCCCAGCATTTT.

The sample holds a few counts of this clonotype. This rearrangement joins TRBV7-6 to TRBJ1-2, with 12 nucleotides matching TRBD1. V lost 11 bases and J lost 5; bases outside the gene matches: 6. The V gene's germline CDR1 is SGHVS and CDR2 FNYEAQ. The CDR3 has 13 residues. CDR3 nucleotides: TGTGCCGTCGGGACAGGGGGCATTTATGGCTACACCTTC. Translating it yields CAVGTGGIYGYTF.

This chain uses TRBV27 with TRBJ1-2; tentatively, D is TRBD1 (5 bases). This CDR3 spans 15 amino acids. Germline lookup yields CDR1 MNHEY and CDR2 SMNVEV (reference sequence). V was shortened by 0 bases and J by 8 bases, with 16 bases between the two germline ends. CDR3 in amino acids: CASSLSAGFAVGYTF. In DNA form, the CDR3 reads TGTGCCAGCAGTTTATCGGCAGGGTTCGCGGTAGGCTACACCTTC.

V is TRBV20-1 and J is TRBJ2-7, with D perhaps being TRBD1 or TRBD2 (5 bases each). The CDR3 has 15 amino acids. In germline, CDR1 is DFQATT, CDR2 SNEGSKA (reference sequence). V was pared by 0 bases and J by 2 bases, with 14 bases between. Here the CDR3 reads CSARDTRGRAYEQYF. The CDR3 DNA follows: TGCAGTGCTAGAGATACGAGGGGTAGAGCCTACGAGCAGTACTTC.

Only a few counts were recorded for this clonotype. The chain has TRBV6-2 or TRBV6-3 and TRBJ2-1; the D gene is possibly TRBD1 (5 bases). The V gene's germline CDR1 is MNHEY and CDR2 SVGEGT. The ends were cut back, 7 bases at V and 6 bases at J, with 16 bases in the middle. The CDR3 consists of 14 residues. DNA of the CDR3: TGTGCCAGCAAGTGGGTAAGGGGCGGCAATGAGCAGTTCTTC. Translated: CASKWVRGGNEQFF.

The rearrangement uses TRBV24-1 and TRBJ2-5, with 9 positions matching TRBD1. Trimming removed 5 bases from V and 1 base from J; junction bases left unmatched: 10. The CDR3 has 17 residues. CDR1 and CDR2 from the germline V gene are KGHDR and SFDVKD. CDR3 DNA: TGTGCCACCAGTGCCGCTAATACAGGGGGCGGCCAAGAGACCCAGTACTTC. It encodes CATSAANTGGGQETQYF.

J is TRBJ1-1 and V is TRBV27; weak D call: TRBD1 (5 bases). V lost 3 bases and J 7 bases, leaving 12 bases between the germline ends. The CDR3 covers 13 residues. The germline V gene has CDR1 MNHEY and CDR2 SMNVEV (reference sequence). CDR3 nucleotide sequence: TGTGCCAGCAGTTTCTCAAGGGGAAGTGAAGCTTTCTTT. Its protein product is CASSFSRGSEAFF.

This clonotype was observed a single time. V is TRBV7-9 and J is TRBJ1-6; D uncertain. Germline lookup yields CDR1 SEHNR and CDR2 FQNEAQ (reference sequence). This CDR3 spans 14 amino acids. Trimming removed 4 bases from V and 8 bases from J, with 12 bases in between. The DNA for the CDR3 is TGTGCCAGCAGCTCGCCGAATTGGGATTCACCCCTCCACTTT. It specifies CASSSPNWDSPLHF. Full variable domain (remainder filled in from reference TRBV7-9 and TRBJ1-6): DTGVSQNPRHKITKRGQNVTFRCDPISEHNRLYWYRQTLGQGPEFLTYFQNEAQLEKSRLLSDRFSAERPKGSFSTLEIQRTEQGDSAMYLCASSSPNWDSPLHFGNGTRLTVT.

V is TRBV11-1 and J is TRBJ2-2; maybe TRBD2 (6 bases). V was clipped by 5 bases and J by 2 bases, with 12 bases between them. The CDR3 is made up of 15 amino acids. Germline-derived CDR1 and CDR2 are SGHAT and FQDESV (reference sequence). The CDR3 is CASSRGTLNTGELFF. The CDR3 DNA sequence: TGTGCCAGCAGCCGCGGGACCCTAAACACCGGGGAGCTGTTTTTT.

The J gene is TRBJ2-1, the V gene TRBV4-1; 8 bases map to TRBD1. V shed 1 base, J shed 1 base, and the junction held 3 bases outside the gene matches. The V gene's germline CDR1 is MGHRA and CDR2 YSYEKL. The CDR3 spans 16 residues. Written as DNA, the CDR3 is TGCGCCAGCAGCCAAGGACAGGGGAGATCCTACAATGAGCAGTTCTTC. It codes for CASSQGQGRSYNEQFF.

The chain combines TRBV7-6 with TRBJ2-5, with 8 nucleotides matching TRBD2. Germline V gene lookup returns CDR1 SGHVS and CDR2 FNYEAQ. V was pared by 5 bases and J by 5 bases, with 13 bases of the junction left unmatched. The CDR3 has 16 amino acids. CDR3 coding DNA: TGTGCCAGCAGCACAGGCCTAGCGGGCCCACCGGAGACCCAGTACTTC. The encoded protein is CASSTGLAGPPETQYF.

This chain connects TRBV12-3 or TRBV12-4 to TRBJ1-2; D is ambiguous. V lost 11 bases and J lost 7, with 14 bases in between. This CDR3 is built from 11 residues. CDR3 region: CAALWVGGYTF. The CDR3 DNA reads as TGTGCCGCCCTGTGGGTCGGTGGCTACACCTTC.

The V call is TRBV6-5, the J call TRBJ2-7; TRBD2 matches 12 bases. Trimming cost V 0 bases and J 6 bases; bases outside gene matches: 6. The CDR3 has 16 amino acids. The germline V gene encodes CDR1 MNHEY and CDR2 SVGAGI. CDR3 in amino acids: CASSYSGLAGRSEQYF. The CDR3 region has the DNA TGTGCCAGCAGTTACTCTGGACTAGCGGGGAGGAGCGAGCAGTACTTC.

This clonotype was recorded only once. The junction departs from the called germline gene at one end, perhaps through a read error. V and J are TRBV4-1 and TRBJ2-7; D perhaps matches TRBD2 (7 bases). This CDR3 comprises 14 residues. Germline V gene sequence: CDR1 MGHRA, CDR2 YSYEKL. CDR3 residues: CTSSPWEGAYEQYF. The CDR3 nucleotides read TGTACCAGCAGCCCCTGGGAGGGGGCCTACGAGCAGTACTTC.